This T cell receptor beta chain was recovered during a study of blood T cell repertoires in COVID-19. Study context: Sources were T cells, B-cell-depleted T cells, or PBMCs; the material itself was cDNA or gDNA.

Measured with immunoSEQ multiplex PCR; TCRdb has only the in-frame clones, and not every one. This sample has just over 300,000 clones, with nearly 90% found just once. Germline V gene lookup returns CDR1 SQVTM and CDR2 ANQGSEA. CDR3 length: 13 amino acids. V shed 6 bases and J shed 4 bases, with 12 bases lying between them. The receptor comes from a woman between 18 and 29 years old with acute COVID-19. The sequenced material came from PBMCs or T cells enriched from blood (not recorded which). V gene TRBV29-1 combines with J gene TRBJ2-2; D is possibly TRBD1 (6 bases). This CDR3 reads CSVSGTPTGELFF. In nucleotides, the CDR3 is TGCAGCGTCTCCGGGACACCCACCGGGGAGCTGTTTTTT.